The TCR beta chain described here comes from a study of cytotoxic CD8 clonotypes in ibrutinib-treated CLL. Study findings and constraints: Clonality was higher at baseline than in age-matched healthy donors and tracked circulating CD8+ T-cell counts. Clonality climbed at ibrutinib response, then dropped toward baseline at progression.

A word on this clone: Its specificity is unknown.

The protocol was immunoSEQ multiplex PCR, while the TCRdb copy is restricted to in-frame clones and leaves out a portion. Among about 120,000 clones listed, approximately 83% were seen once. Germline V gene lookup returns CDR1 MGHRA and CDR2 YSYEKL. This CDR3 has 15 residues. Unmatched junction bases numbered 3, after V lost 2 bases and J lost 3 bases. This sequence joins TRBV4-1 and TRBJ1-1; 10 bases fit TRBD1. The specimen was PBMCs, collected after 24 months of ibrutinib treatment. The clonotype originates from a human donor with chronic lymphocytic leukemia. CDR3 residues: CASSQPDRGHTEAFF. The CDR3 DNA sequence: TGCGCCAGCAGCCAACCCGACAGGGGGCACACTGAAGCTTTCTTT.